The 10 T cell receptor beta chains below were found in one sample sequenced in a study of blood T cell repertoires in COVID-19. Sequencing used immunoSEQ multiplex PCR; TCRdb keeps in-frame clones, though not all of them. The sample has about 180,000 clones; roughly 85% are singletons. Material for sequencing was PBMCs or T cells enriched from blood (not recorded which). The receptor source for this set is a young woman who had recovered from COVID-19.

The V call is TRBV3-1 (or the pseudogene TRBV3-2), the J call TRBJ2-7, with TRBD2 matching 8 bases. The junction had 11 bases not matched to a gene; V was cut back by 4 bases and J by 6 bases. Germline loops: CDR1 LGHDT, CDR2 YNNKEL (reference sequence). There are 15 residues in the CDR3. The CDR3 region is CASSPRAGTSSEQYF. The CDR3 DNA sequence: TGTGCCAGCAGCCCCCGCGCCGGGACTAGTAGCGAGCAGTACTTC.

The chain recombines TRBV18 with TRBJ1-1, with 7 bases fitting TRBD1. The CDR3 contains 15 residues. Germline V gene data show CDR1 as KGHSH and CDR2 as LQKENI. J gave up 0 bases and V 10 bases, and 11 bases lay outside the gene matches. DNA for the CDR3: TGTGCCACGCCCCGCCGGGACAGCATGAACACTGAAGCTTTCTTT. Translating it yields CATPRRDSMNTEAFF.

The chain carries TRBV5-1 and TRBJ1-1, with D possibly TRBD1 on 5 matching bases. CDR1 is SGHRS, CDR2 YFSETQ, per germline. V gave up 2 bases and J gave up 5 bases, with 13 bases separating them. This CDR3 contains 14 residues. The CDR3 region is CASSLEGQGTEAFF. The CDR3 DNA reads as TGCGCCAGCAGCTTAGAAGGCCAGGGTACTGAAGCTTTCTTT.

The V gene is TRBV30, the J gene TRBJ1-2, with D possibly being TRBD1 (6 bases). Trimming removed 2 bases at V and 8 bases at J, with 27 bases between. This CDR3 region has 17 residues. CDR1 and CDR2 from the germline V gene are GTSNPN and SVGIG (reference sequence). CDR3 bases: TGTGCCTGGAGTTGGAGACAGGTTCTACCCGATAAGTGGGGCTACACCTTC. Amino acid sequence: CAWSWRQVLPDKWGYTF.

The V and J genes are TRBV24-1 and TRBJ2-3; 9 positions agree with TRBD2. Germline CDR1 is KGHDR and CDR2 is SFDVKD. V dropped 7 bases and J dropped 0; count of bases not matched to a gene: 7. CDR3 length equals 16 residues. The CDR3 loop reads CATRGRLAGSTDTQYF. Written as DNA, the CDR3 is TGTGCCACCAGGGGGAGGCTAGCGGGGAGCACAGATACGCAGTATTTT.

This chain uses TRBV28 with TRBJ2-3, with a weak D call TRBD1 (5 bases). Germline CDR1 reads MDHEN; CDR2 reads SYDVKM. The CDR3 runs 15 residues. Deletions cut 6 bases from V and 3 bases from J, with 16 bases between. The CDR3 DNA reads TGTGCCAGCAGCACGACAGTACCCGCGACAGATACGCAGTATTTT. This codes for CASSTTVPATDTQYF.

The chain is built from TRBV10-1 and TRBJ2-7, with D possibly matching TRBD2 (5 bases). This CDR3 spans 13 amino acids. Trimming took 5 bases from V and 7 from J, leaving 15 bases between them. Germline-derived CDR1 and CDR2 are WNHNN and SYGVQD (reference sequence). CDR3 sequence reads: CASSRAAGVEQYF. CDR3 nucleotides: TGCGCCAGCAGTAGAGCCGCCGGGGTTGAGCAGTACTTC.

V is TRBV28 and J is TRBJ2-2; 10 bases map to TRBD2. The V and J ends lost 5 bases and 5 bases, in that order; junction bases with no gene match: 11. The CDR3 sequence is 17 residues long. The V gene's germline CDR1 is MDHEN and CDR2 SYDVKM. As DNA, the CDR3 is TGTGCCAGCAGTCGGTCTAGCGGGGGCGAAAGGACCGGGGAGCTGTTTTTT. It codes for CASSRSSGGERTGELFF.

The rearrangement uses TRBV7-9 and TRBJ1-1; tentative D call: TRBD1 (6 bases). With 3 bases removed from V and 11 bases from J, the gap between germline ends came to 13 bases. This CDR3 is built from 12 residues. CDR1 is SEHNR and CDR2 is FQNEAQ in the germline V gene (reference sequence). This chain's CDR3 is CASSFRGGEAFF. CDR3 coding DNA: TGTGCCAGCAGCTTCAGGGGAGGGGAGGCTTTCTTT.

The V gene is TRBV27, the J gene TRBJ1-4; 7 bases are a match to TRBD1. Per the germline V gene, CDR1 is MNHEY and CDR2 is SMNVEV (reference sequence). J gave up 8 bases and V 3 bases, and 9 bases lay outside the gene matches. The CDR3 runs to 15 residues. DNA for the CDR3: TGTGCCAGCAGTTTTACGGGACAGCAAATAGAAAAACTGTTTTTT. Its protein product is CASSFTGQQIEKLFF.